The subject of this entry is one T cell receptor beta chain. The antigen is undetermined. This record comes from a study of T cell repertoires in cytomegalovirus infection. The overall study: Indicated by public TCR beta signatures were CMV infection and matching HLA type.

In TCRdb, the reads were re-called with MiXCR into one record per CDR3 protein. In the table there are approximately 730,000 distinct CDR3 sequences, 29% of which are singletons. The CDR3 runs to 16 residues. Germline V gene sequence: CDR1 SGDLS, CDR2 YYNGEE. The V and J ends lost 4 bases and 8 bases, in that order; junction bases with no gene match: 15. Study-wide results and caveats: Individuals carrying CMV plus the relevant HLA were identified by cumulative frequency of public TCR beta families.

This receptor was taken from a human donor in good health (CMV status not recorded). Some clones in this sample may be carry-over from other donors' samples. The chain uses TRBV9 and TRBJ2-1; the match to TRBD2 covers 7 bases. Sequenced here: cultured CD8+ T cells from PBMCs, sampled from culture after CMV antigen stimulation. Here the CDR3 DNA reads TGTGCCAGCAGCCCCCGATGGCAGGGAGGGAGGGATGAGCAGTTCTTC. Translating it yields CASSPRWQGGRDEQFF.